This T cell receptor (beta chain) is from a study of blood T cell repertoires in COVID-19. Across the study: Acute and convalescent COVID-19 samples came from the United States, Italy and Spain. The analysed material was cDNA or gDNA that came from T cells, B-cell-depleted T cells, or PBMCs.

In the source study's methods: Estimates of nucleated cell counts were drawn from the amplification of reference gene primers. Assay: immunoSEQ multiplex PCR; the TCRdb copy retains only in-frame clones and omits some. Clone size and V and J calls were adopted from that table, with D and trimming inferred from the DNA. Of 95,000 to 150,000 clones listed, 70% to 85% are singletons. The sample taken for sequencing was peripheral blood. This clonotype originated in a woman in her 70s with acute or convalescent COVID-19.

CDR3 protein: CASSELPGQGTHQPQHF. CDR3 coding DNA: TGTGCCAGTAGCGAACTCCCGGGACAGGGGACGCATCAGCCCCAGCATTTT. The rearrangement joins TRBV19 to TRBJ1-5; 10 positions match TRBD1. The length of the CDR3 is 17 residues. Germline V gives CDR1 LNHDA, CDR2 SQIVND (reference sequence). Germline trimming cut 6 bases from V and 5 bases from J; bases unmatched to any gene: 13.